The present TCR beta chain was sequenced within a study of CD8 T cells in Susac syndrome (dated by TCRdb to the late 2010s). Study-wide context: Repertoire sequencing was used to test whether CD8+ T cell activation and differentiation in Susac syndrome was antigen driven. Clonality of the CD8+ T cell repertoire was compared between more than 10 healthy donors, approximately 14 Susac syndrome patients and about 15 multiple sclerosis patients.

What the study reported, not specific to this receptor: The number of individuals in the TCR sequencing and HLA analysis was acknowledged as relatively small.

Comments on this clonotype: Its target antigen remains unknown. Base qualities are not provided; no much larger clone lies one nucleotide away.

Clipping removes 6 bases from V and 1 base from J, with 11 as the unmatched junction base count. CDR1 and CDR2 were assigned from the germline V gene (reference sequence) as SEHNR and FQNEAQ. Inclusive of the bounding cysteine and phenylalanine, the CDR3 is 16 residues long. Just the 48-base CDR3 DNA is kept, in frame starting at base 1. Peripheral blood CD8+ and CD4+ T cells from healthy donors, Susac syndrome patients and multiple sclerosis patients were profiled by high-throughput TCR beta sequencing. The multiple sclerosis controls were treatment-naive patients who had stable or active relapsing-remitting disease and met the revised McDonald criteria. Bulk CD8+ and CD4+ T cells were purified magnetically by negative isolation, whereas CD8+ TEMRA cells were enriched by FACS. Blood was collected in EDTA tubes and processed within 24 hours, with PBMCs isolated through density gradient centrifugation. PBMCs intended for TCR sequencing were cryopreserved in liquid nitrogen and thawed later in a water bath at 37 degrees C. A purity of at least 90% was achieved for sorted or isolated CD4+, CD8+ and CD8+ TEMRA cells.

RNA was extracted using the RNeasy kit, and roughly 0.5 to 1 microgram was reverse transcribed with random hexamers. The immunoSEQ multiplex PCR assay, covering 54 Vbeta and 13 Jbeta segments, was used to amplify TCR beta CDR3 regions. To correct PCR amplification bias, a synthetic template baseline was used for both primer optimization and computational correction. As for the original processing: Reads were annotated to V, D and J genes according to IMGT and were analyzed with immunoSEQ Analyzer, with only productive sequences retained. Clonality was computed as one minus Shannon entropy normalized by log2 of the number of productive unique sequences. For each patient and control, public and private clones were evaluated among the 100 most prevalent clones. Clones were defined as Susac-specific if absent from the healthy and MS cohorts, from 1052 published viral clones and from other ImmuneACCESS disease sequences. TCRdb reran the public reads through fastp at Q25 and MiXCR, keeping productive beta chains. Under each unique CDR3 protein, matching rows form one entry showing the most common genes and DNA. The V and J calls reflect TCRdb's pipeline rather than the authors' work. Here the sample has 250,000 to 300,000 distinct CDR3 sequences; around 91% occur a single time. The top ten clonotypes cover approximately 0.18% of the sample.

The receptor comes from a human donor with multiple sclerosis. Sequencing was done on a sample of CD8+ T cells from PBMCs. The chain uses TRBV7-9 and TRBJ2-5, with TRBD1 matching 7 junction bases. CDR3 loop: CASSTSETGPQETQYF. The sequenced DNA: TGTGCCAGCAGTACCTCGGAGACAGGGCCCCAAGAGACCCAGTACTTC.